The 30 T cell receptor beta chains below were found in one sample sequenced in a study of blood T cells in healthy people across ages. For the second PCR, which ran for roughly 6 to 12 cycles, a sample-barcoded 5' primer and a J-beta primer mix were used. TCRdb recomputed calls from the 5' RACE reads with MiXCR, one row per CDR3 protein. The sample holds approximately 940,000 distinct CDR3 sequences, roughly 43% seen once. The source material was blood. Receptors originate from a man younger than 45 in good health.

V gene TRBV4-1 combines with J gene TRBJ1-1; no reliable D call. The CDR3 covers 15 residues. The germline CDR1 and CDR2 sequences are MGHRA and YSYEKL. Trimming pared 0 bases from V and 5 bases from J, leaving 13 bases between. For the CDR3, the DNA is TGCGCCAGCAGCCAAGAGGCGCGGGGAAGGACTGAAGCTTTCTTT. This sequence encodes CASSQEARGRTEAFF.

In this sample, this clonotype turned up a few times. The V gene is TRBV20-1, the J gene TRBJ1-2, with TRBD1 matching over 11 bases. The V and J ends lost 8 bases and 6 bases, in that order; junction bases with no gene match: 11. CDR1 DFQATT and CDR2 SNEGSKA come from the germline V gene (reference sequence). This CDR3 spans 14 amino acids. CDR3: CSLGQGAFGDGYTF. The DNA for the CDR3 is TGCAGTCTCGGACAGGGGGCATTCGGTGATGGCTACACCTTC.

This sequence joins TRBV7-9 and TRBJ1-2; D unresolved. This CDR3 has 14 residues. Trimming removed 2 bases at V and 4 bases at J, with 11 bases between. CDR1 and CDR2 (germline): SEHNR, FQNEAQ (reference sequence). The CDR3: CASSLQGGPYGYTF. The CDR3 region has the DNA TGTGCCAGCAGCTTACAAGGAGGGCCCTATGGCTACACCTTC.

The V call is TRBV6-5, the J call TRBJ2-7; D not certain. V was pared by 6 bases and J by 6 bases, with 12 bases between. This CDR3 contains 12 residues. The germline CDR1 and CDR2 sequences are MNHEY and SVGAGI. CDR3 sequence reads: CASRPPKGEQYF. CDR3 bases: TGTGCCAGCAGACCACCCAAAGGCGAGCAGTACTTC.

This clonotype showed up just a few times. This chain joins TRBV24-1 and TRBJ2-1; D possibly matches TRBD1 or TRBD2 (6 bases each). V was clipped by 2 bases and J by 3 bases, with 13 bases between them. From germline, CDR1 is KGHDR and CDR2 SFDVKD. The CDR3 runs 16 residues. The CDR3, as DNA: TGTGCCACCAGTGATTCCGATGGGGGGCTCTACAATGAGCAGTTCTTC. Amino acid sequence: CATSDSDGGLYNEQFF.

This rearrangement joins TRBV12-3 or TRBV12-4 to TRBJ1-2; D gene ambiguous. V was pared by 6 bases and J by 4 bases, with 9 bases between. This CDR3 has 12 amino acids. In nucleotides, the CDR3 is TGTGCCAGCAGCTCTATCCCCTATGGCTACACCTTC. It is translated as CASSSIPYGYTF.

The chain uses TRBV12-3 or TRBV12-4 and TRBJ2-7; either TRBD1 or TRBD2 may fit D (5 bases each). This CDR3 comprises 11 residues. V was cut by 9 bases and J by 7 bases, with 13 bases left in between. CDR3 residues: CASGLGGEQYF. As DNA, the CDR3 is TGTGCCAGTGGGCTTGGGGGTGAGCAGTACTTC.

This clonotype was detected ten times or more. This sequence joins TRBV3-1 and TRBJ2-1, with TRBD2 matching over 8 bases. Germline trimming cut 2 bases from V and 0 bases from J; bases unmatched to any gene: 0. The CDR3 is 15 amino acids. Per germline, CDR1 LGHDT and CDR2 YNNKEL (reference sequence). For the CDR3, the DNA is TGTGCCAGCAGCCAACTAGCGGGCTCCTACAATGAGCAGTTCTTC. Amino acids: CASSQLAGSYNEQFF.

This clonotype was recorded many times. The chain carries TRBV7-2 and TRBJ2-5; D is possibly TRBD2 (6 bases). With 5 bases removed from V and 4 bases from J, the gap between germline ends came to 8 bases. CDR1 and CDR2 (germline): SGHTA, FQGNSA. The CDR3 runs to 12 residues. CDR3 nucleotide sequence: TGTGCCAGCAGCATTAGCGGAGAGACCCAGTACTTC. Translating it yields CASSISGETQYF.

This chain uses TRBV28 with TRBJ1-5, with D unresolved. This CDR3 has 15 residues. V lost 6 bases and J lost 5, with 17 bases in between. CDR1 and CDR2 from the germline V gene are MDHEN and SYDVKM. Here the CDR3 DNA reads TGTGCCAGCAGGTTCCTCGGGAGGTTGGATCAGCCCCAGCATTTT. Residues: CASRFLGRLDQPQHF.

This clonotype was seen a few times. One junction end disagrees with the germline gene, perhaps due to a read error. The chain carries TRBV6-2 or TRBV6-3 and TRBJ2-7; 8 bases align to TRBD1. The length of the CDR3 is 15 residues. Germline values: CDR1 MNHEY, CDR2 SVGEGT. In nucleotides, the CDR3 is TGTGCCAGCAGTTCCGGACAGGGAGTTTCCTCCGAGCAGTACTTC. Amino acids: CASSSGQGVSSEQYF.

Only a few counts were recorded for this clonotype. This sequence joins TRBV12-3 or TRBV12-4 and TRBJ2-5, with D possibly TRBD1 on 6 matching bases. The CDR3 totals 16 residues. V dropped 5 bases and J dropped 1 base, with 17 bases sitting between them. The CDR3: CASSPGQWIFQETQYF. In nucleotides, the CDR3 is TGTGCCAGCAGTCCAGGACAGTGGATCTTCCAAGAGACCCAGTACTTC.

The DNA of the CDR3 is TGCAGTGCTAGGACAGCGTCCCACGAGCAGTACTTC. It encodes CSARTASHEQYF. V and J are TRBV20-1 and TRBJ2-7; D is possibly TRBD1 (5 bases). The V end lost 3 bases, the J end lost 5 bases, and 11 bases lay between the germline ends. Germline V gene data show CDR1 as DFQATT and CDR2 as SNEGSKA (reference sequence). The CDR3 totals 12 residues.

The chain is built from TRBV20-1 and TRBJ2-7; D is perhaps TRBD2 (6 bases). V lost 6 bases and J lost 2, with 17 bases in between. Germline lookup yields CDR1 DFQATT and CDR2 SNEGSKA (reference sequence). The CDR3 spans 14 residues. CDR3 residues: CSAGASVLTYEQYF. The CDR3 DNA reads TGCAGTGCAGGGGCTAGCGTTTTGACCTACGAGCAGTACTTC.

This clonotype turned up a few times. The genes are TRBV25-1 and TRBJ1-1; D may be TRBD1 (5 bases). Trimming shortened V by 3 bases and J by 5 bases, and 10 bases separated the two germline ends. Germline values: CDR1 MGHDK, CDR2 SYGVNS. The CDR3 runs to 13 residues. The CDR3 DNA sequence: TGTGCCAGCAGTGACTGGGACTCTACTGAAGCTTTCTTT. As protein: CASSDWDSTEAFF.

At least ten counts were recorded for this clonotype. The chain joins TRBV29-1 to TRBJ2-5; D not certain. The CDR3 is 12 amino acids. Between the trimmed V and J ends, which lost 6 bases and 5 bases, there was a span of 13 bases. The V gene's germline CDR1 is SQVTM and CDR2 ANQGSEA. CDR3 bases: TGCAGCGTGGCTAAGGATCAGGAGACCCAGTACTTC. It codes for CSVAKDQETQYF.

The chain is built from TRBV6-5 and TRBJ1-1; D not certain. Germline loops: CDR1 MNHEY, CDR2 SVGAGI. The CDR3 extends over 16 amino acids. V lost 0 bases, J lost 0 bases, and 11 bases lay in between. The CDR3 protein is CASSYSIATMNTEAFF. CDR3 coding DNA: TGTGCCAGCAGTTACTCGATAGCAACGATGAACACTGAAGCTTTCTTT.

Points on this clonotype: A junction boundary mismatches the germline segment, possibly from a read error. The gene calls are TRBV4-1 and TRBJ1-5, with 7 bases aligning to TRBD1. This CDR3 contains 18 residues. Germline V gives CDR1 MGHRA, CDR2 YSYEKL. The CDR3 sequence is CVSSQEGPGQYSNQPQHF. The CDR3 DNA reads as TGCGTCAGCAGCCAAGAAGGCCCGGGACAGTATAGCAATCAGCCCCAGCATTTT.

V and J are TRBV20-1 and TRBJ1-2; maybe TRBD1 (5 bases). The CDR3 covers 12 residues. The V gene's germline CDR1 is DFQATT and CDR2 SNEGSKA (reference sequence). V was clipped by 1 base and J by 7 bases, with 10 bases between them. The CDR3 region is CSARATGTGYTF. The CDR3 coding sequence is TGCAGTGCTAGAGCTACAGGAACTGGCTACACCTTC.

This rearrangement joins TRBV7-9 to TRBJ2-7; 11 positions match TRBD1. Germline loops: CDR1 SEHNR, CDR2 FQNEAQ (reference sequence). J was trimmed by 4 bases and V by 4 bases; bases with no gene match: 6. This CDR3 is 15 amino acids long. The chain's CDR3 is CASSWGQGETYEQYF. The CDR3 DNA reads as TGTGCCAGCAGCTGGGGACAGGGGGAAACTTACGAGCAGTACTTC. Together with reference TRBV7-9 and TRBJ2-7, the CDR3 gives the full variable domain: DTGVSQNPRHKITKRGQNVTFRCDPISEHNRLYWYRQTLGQGPEFLTYFQNEAQLEKSRLLSDRFSAERPKGSFSTLEIQRTEQGDSAMYLCASSWGQGETYEQYFGPGTRLTVT.

The chain links TRBV29-1 to TRBJ1-1; weak D call: TRBD1 (5 bases). Germline CDR1 and CDR2: SQVTM and ANQGSEA. CDR3 length equals 14 residues. Trimming cost V 6 bases and J 5 bases, with 19 bases left between them. CDR3 sequence (DNA): TGCAGCGTCCGGGACCTAAAAGCTGGTACTGAAGCTTTCTTT. This gives the protein CSVRDLKAGTEAFF.

This clonotype has more than one count but fewer than ten. This chain uses TRBV7-8 with TRBJ2-7; 7 bases line up with TRBD1. After removal of 2 bases from V and 2 bases from J, the junction contained 6 bases not matched to a gene. From germline, CDR1 is SGHVS and CDR2 FQNEAQ. The CDR3 is 15 residues long. CDR3 loop: CASSLSPTGTYEQYF. CDR3 bases: TGTGCCAGCAGCTTAAGCCCGACAGGGACCTACGAGCAGTACTTC.

This clonotype was recorded a few times. V is TRBV10-3 and J is TRBJ1-1, with D tentatively TRBD1 (6 bases). V was clipped by 7 bases and J by 0 bases, with 18 bases between them. There are 16 residues in the CDR3. Germline-derived CDR1 and CDR2 are ENHRY and SYGVKD. CDR3 residues: CAIKQQGSLMNTEAFF. The CDR3 DNA reads TGTGCCATCAAACAACAGGGCTCGCTCATGAACACTGAAGCTTTCTTT.

This clonotype has at least ten counts. The V gene is TRBV20-1, the J gene TRBJ2-6; D might be TRBD1 (5 bases). Germline V gives CDR1 DFQATT, CDR2 SNEGSKA (reference sequence). This CDR3 has 14 amino acids. The CDR3 DNA is TGCAGCAGCACAGGAAGCTCTGGGGCCAACGTCCTGACTTTC. Its protein product is CSSTGSSGANVLTF.

The V gene is TRBV7-9, the J gene TRBJ2-4; TRBD1 agrees at 7 bases. Per the germline V gene, CDR1 is SEHNR and CDR2 is FQNEAQ (reference sequence). The CDR3 runs 13 residues. V lost 5 bases to trimming and J lost 13 bases; unmatched junction nucleotides: 11. The CDR3 region has the DNA TGTGCCAGCAGCCCATCAGGGCAGGGGGAGCAGTACTTC. It specifies CASSPSGQGEQYF.

There are a few counts of this clonotype. The chain carries TRBV7-2 and TRBJ1-2, with TRBD1 matching over 7 bases. Trimming took 0 bases from V and 4 from J; bases not matched to a gene: 2. The germline V gene has CDR1 SGHTA and CDR2 FQGNSA. The CDR3 totals 14 residues. In DNA form, the CDR3 reads TGTGCCAGCAGCTTAGCGTGGGACAGCTATGGCTACACCTTC. It yields the protein CASSLAWDSYGYTF.

The rearrangement joins TRBV6-4 to TRBJ2-3, with TRBD1 matching 9 bases. Per germline, CDR1 MRHNA and CDR2 SNTAGT. V lost 5 bases and J lost 4; bases outside the gene matches: 7. The CDR3 has 15 residues. Here the CDR3 DNA reads TGTGCCAGCAGTAGGGGACAGGGAGAGGCAGATACGCAGTATTTT. This translates into CASSRGQGEADTQYF.

The chain employs TRBV7-2 and TRBJ2-7; 7 bases fit TRBD1. The CDR3 has 15 amino acids. CDR1 is SGHTA and CDR2 is FQGNSA in the germline V gene. V shed 2 bases and J 2 bases; nucleotides not matched to a gene: 6. The CDR3 DNA follows: TGTGCCAGCAGCTTATCTTCGGACAGGACCTACGAGCAGTACTTC. The encoded protein is CASSLSSDRTYEQYF.

The chain recombines TRBV2 with TRBJ2-7; weak D call: TRBD1 (6 bases). The V and J ends lost 11 bases and 4 bases respectively, with 18 bases between them. The CDR3 is made up of 13 amino acids. Germline V gene lookup returns CDR1 SNHLY and CDR2 FYNNEI. CDR3 loop: CAGGMSGEYEQYF. Here the CDR3 DNA reads TGTGCCGGTGGCATGTCAGGGGAATACGAGCAGTACTTC.

V and J are TRBV20-1 and TRBJ1-1; no firm D call. The CDR3 length is 14 residues. Trimming stripped 2 bases from V and 3 bases from J, with 13 bases between. Looked up from germline, CDR1 is DFQATT and CDR2 is SNEGSKA (reference sequence). The CDR3 nucleotides read TGCAGTGCTAGAAGTTTTCGCCAAGACACTGAAGCTTTCTTT. It codes for CSARSFRQDTEAFF.